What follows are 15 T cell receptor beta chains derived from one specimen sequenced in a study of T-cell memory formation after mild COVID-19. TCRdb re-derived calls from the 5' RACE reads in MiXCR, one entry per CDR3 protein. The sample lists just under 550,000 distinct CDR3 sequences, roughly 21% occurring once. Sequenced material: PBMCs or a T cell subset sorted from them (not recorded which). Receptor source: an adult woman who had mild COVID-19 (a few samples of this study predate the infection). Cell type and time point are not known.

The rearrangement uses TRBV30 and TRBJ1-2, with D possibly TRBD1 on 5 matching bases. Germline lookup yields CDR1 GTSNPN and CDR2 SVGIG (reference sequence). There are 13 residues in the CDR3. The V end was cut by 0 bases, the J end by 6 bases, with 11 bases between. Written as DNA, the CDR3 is TGTGCCTGGAGTGTAATGTTGGGGGATGGCTACACCTTC. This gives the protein CAWSVMLGDGYTF.

The CDR3 protein is CASSPSGTSGTETQYF. CDR3 bases: TGTGCCAGCTCACCATCAGGGACTAGCGGGACAGAGACCCAGTACTTC. The chain has TRBV18 and TRBJ2-5; TRBD2 aligns across 13 bases. There are 16 residues in the CDR3. From germline, CDR1 is KGHSH and CDR2 LQKENI. V dropped 2 bases and J dropped 4; count of bases not matched to a gene: 4.

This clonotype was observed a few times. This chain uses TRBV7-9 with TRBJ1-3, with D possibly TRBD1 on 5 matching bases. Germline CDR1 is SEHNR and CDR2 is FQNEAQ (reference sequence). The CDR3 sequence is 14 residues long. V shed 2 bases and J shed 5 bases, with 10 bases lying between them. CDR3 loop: CASSLQGPRNTIYF. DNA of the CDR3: TGTGCCAGCAGCTTACAGGGCCCTAGAAACACCATATATTTT.

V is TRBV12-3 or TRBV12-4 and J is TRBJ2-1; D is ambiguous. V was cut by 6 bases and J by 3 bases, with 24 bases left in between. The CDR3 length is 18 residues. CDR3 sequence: CASSKDPLPSLGYNEQFF. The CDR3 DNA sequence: TGTGCCAGCAGCAAGGACCCACTTCCTTCTCTTGGCTACAATGAGCAGTTCTTC.

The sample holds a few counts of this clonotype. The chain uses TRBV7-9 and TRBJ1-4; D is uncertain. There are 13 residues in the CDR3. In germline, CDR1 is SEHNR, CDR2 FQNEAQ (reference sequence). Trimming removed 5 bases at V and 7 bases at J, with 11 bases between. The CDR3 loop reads CASSPREFEKLFF. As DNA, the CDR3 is TGTGCCAGCAGCCCTCGGGAATTTGAAAAACTGTTTTTT.

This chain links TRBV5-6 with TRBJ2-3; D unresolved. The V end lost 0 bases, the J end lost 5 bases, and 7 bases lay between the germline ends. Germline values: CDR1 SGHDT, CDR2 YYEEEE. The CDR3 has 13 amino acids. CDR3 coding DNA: TGTGCCAGCAGCTTGGCAAGTAGAGATACGCAGTATTTT. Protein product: CASSLASRDTQYF.

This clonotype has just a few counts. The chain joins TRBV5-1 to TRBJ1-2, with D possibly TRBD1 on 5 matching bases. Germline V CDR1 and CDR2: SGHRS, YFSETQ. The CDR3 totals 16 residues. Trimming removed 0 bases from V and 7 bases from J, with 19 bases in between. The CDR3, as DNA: TGCGCCAGCAGCTTGGCCGACCACAGGACGAATTCTGGCTACACCTTC. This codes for CASSLADHRTNSGYTF.

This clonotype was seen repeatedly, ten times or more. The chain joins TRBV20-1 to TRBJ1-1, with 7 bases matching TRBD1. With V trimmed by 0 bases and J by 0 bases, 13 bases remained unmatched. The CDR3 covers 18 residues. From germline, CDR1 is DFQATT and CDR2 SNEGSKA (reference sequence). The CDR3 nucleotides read TGCAGTGCTAGAGATATGGACAGGTCGGGCGAATTGAACACTGAAGCTTTCTTT. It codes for CSARDMDRSGELNTEAFF.

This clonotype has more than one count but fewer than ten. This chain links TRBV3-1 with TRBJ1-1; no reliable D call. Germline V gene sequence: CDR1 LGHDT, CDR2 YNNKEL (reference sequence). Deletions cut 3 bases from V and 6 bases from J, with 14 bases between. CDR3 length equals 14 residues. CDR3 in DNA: TGTGCCAGCAGCCACCCTCCGGATAGGGCTGAAGCTTTCTTT. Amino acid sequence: CASSHPPDRAEAFF.

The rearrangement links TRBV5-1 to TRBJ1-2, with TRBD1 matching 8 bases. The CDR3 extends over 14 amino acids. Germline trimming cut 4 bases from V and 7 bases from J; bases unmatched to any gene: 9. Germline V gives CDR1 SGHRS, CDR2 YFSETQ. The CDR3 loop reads CASSPRTGSGGYTF. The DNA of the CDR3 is TGCGCCAGCAGCCCACGGACAGGGTCGGGTGGCTACACCTTC.

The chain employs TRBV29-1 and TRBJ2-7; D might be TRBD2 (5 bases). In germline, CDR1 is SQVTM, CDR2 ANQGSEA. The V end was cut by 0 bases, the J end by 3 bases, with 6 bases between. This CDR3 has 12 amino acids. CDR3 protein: CSVEEEGYEQYF. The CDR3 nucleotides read TGCAGCGTTGAAGAAGAGGGCTACGAGCAGTACTTC.

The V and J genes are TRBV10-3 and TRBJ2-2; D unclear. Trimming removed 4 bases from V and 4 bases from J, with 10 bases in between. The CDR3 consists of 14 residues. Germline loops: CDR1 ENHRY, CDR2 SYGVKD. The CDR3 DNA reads TGTGCCATCAGTGCCCAAGGTGGCACCGGGGAGCTGTTTTTT. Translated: CAISAQGGTGELFF.

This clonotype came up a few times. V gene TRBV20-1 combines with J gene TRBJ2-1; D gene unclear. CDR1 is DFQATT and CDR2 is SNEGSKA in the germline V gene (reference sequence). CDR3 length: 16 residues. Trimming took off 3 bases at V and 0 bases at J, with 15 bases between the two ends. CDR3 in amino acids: CSARDDVRTSYNEQFF. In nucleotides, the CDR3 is TGCAGTGCTAGGGATGATGTTAGGACCTCCTACAATGAGCAGTTCTTC.

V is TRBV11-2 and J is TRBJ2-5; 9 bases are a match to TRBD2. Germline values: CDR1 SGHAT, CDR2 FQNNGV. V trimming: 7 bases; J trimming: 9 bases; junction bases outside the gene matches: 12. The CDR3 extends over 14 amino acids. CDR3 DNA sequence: TGTGCCAGCACCGTCGATAGCGGGAGTCCCCCCCAGTACTTC. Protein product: CASTVDSGSPPQYF.

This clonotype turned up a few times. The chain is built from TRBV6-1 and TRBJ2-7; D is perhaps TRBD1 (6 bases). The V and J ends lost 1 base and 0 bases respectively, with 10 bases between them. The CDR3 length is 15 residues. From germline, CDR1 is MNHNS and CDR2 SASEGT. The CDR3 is CASSEGQAHSYEQYF. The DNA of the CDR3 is TGTGCCAGCAGTGAAGGACAGGCCCACTCCTACGAGCAGTACTTC.